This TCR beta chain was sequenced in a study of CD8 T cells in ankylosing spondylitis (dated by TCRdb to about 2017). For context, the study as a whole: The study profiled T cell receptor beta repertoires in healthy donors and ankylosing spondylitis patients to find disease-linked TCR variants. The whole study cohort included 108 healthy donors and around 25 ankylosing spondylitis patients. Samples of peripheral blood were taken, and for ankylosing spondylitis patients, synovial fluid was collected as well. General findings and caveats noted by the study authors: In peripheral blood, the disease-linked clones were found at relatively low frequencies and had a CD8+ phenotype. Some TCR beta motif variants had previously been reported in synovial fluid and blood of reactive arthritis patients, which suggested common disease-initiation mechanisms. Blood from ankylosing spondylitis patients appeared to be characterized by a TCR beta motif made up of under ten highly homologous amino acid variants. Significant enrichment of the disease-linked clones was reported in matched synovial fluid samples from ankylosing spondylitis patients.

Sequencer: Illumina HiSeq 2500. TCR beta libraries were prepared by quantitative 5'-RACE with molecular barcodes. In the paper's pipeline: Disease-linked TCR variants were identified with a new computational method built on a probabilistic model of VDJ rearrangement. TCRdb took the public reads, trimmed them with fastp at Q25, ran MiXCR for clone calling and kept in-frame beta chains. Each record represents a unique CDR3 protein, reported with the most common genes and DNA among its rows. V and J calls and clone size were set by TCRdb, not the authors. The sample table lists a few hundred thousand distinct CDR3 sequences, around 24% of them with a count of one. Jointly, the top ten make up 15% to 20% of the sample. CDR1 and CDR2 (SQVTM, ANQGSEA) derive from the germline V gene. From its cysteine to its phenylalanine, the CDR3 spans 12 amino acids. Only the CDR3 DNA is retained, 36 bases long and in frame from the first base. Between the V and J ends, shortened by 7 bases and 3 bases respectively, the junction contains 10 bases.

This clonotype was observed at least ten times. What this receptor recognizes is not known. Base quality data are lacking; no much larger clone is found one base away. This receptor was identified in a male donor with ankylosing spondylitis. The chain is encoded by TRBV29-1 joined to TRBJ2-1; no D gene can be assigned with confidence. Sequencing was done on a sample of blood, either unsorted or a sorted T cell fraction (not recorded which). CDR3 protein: CSAAAFYNEQFF. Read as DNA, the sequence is TGCAGCGCCGCCGCTTTCTACAATGAGCAGTTCTTC.